Presented here are 18 T cell receptor beta chains from one specimen sequenced in a study of PD-1 blockade in classical Hodgkin lymphoma. Stated time point: newly diagnosed, previously untreated cHL patient sample. By magnetic negative selection, CD8+ T cells were isolated from the thawed PBMCs. Only in-frame clones appear in the TCRdb table, and some are missing; sequencing was by immunoSEQ multiplex PCR. This table holds about 21,000 clones, approximately 90% found once. The source material was CD8+ T cells from blood. The receptors stem from a human donor with classical Hodgkin lymphoma.

The V call is TRBV6-6, the J call TRBJ2-2; TRBD1 agrees at 8 bases. Germline-derived CDR1 and CDR2 are MNHNY and SVGAGI (reference sequence). The CDR3 length is 14 residues. V shed 0 bases, J shed 6 bases, and the junction held 0 bases outside the gene matches. CDR3 region: CASSYSDRAGELFF. DNA of the CDR3: TGTGCCAGCAGTTACTCGGACAGGGCCGGGGAGCTGTTTTTT.

The V and J genes are TRBV4-1 and TRBJ2-3, with D hard to call. The CDR3 is made up of 14 amino acids. Germline CDR1 reads MGHRA; CDR2 reads YSYEKL. The ends were cut back, 2 bases at V and 3 bases at J, with 9 bases in the middle. CDR3 loop: CASSQREVTDTQYF. CDR3 coding DNA: TGCGCCAGCAGCCAAAGGGAAGTGACAGATACGCAGTATTTT.

The genes are TRBV7-9 and TRBJ2-1; no clear D. CDR1 is SEHNR, CDR2 FQNEAQ, per germline (reference sequence). Trimming shortened V by 4 bases and J by 4 bases, and 5 bases separated the two germline ends. The CDR3 is 12 residues long. The CDR3 DNA is TGTGCCAGCAGCTATGGTTACAATGAGCAGTTCTTC. This translates into CASSYGYNEQFF. The full variable domain, completed using reference TRBV7-9 and TRBJ2-1, is DTGVSQNPRHKITKRGQNVTFRCDPISEHNRLYWYRQTLGQGPEFLTYFQNEAQLEKSRLLSDRFSAERPKGSFSTLEIQRTEQGDSAMYLCASSYGYNEQFFGPGTRLTVL.

This clone was counted once. The genes are TRBV6-1 and TRBJ2-5, with D perhaps TRBD1 (5 bases). With the DNA end fitting TRBJ2-7 better, the J assignment may be wrong. CDR3 length: 13 residues. Looked up from germline, CDR1 is MNHNS and CDR2 is SASEGT. CDR3 bases: TGTGCCAGCAGTCGACAGCCCTCCTACGAGCAGTACTTC. Its protein product is CASSRQPSYEQYF.

The chain has TRBV20-1 and TRBJ2-5; D not resolved. The end of the DNA fits TRBJ2-7 better, so the J call may be wrong. This CDR3 contains 11 residues. The germline V gene encodes CDR1 DFQATT and CDR2 SNEGSKA (reference sequence). Here the CDR3 reads CSAMGYGEQYF. CDR3 sequence (DNA): TGCAGTGCTATGGGGTATGGCGAGCAGTACTTC.

The V call is TRBV27, the J call TRBJ2-3; D is unresolved. Germline CDR1 and CDR2: MNHEY and SMNVEV (reference sequence). V was trimmed by 8 bases and J by 1 base, leaving 10 bases between them. This CDR3 is 13 amino acids long. The CDR3 DNA sequence: TGTGCCAGCGGATACCGGGGCACAGATACGCAGTATTTT. It yields the protein CASGYRGTDTQYF.

The CDR3 is CASSLASLGSSGEAGGSVDEQYF. In DNA, the CDR3 is TGTGCCAGCAGTTTAGCAAGCCTCGGGTCTAGCGGGGAAGCGGGGGGCAGTGTCGACGAGCAGTACTTC. The chain is built from TRBV28 and TRBJ2-7; 9 bases agree with TRBD2. This CDR3 region has 23 residues. CDR1 and CDR2 from the germline V gene are MDHEN and SYDVKM. V trimming: 2 bases; J trimming: 5 bases; junction bases outside the gene matches: 31.

The chain combines TRBV7-9 with TRBJ1-2; 10 nucleotides agree with TRBD1. This CDR3 is built from 14 residues. Germline loops: CDR1 SEHNR, CDR2 FQNEAQ (reference sequence). V lost 4 bases and J lost 6; bases outside the gene matches: 5. The CDR3 sequence is CASSSPGQGNGYTF. The CDR3, as DNA: TGTGCCAGCAGCTCGCCGGGACAGGGGAATGGCTACACCTTC.

The chain combines TRBV7-9 with TRBJ2-7; tentatively, D is TRBD1 or TRBD2 (6 bases each). The CDR3 covers 12 residues. Trimming left V 11 bases short and J 5 bases short, with 16 bases between. Germline CDR1 and CDR2: SEHNR and FQNEAQ (reference sequence). This CDR3 reads CAGRTGRNEQYF. The CDR3 region has the DNA TGTGCCGGGCGAACAGGGAGGAACGAGCAGTACTTC. Supplemented by reference TRBV7-9 and TRBJ2-7, the full variable domain reads DTGVSQNPRHKITKRGQNVTFRCDPISEHNRLYWYRQTLGQGPEFLTYFQNEAQLEKSRLLSDRFSAERPKGSFSTLEIQRTEQGDSAMYLCAGRTGRNEQYFGPGTRLTVT.

V and J are TRBV29-1 and TRBJ1-2; D may be TRBD1 (5 bases). This CDR3 is 11 amino acids long. Germline V lookup: CDR1 SQVTM, CDR2 ANQGSEA. Trimming took off 2 bases at V and 8 bases at J, with 9 bases between the two ends. The CDR3 reads CSVEMEGGYTF. The CDR3 nucleotides are TGCAGCGTTGAAATGGAGGGGGGCTACACCTTC.

Here the CDR3 reads CASSAVGENEQFF. Here the CDR3 DNA reads TGTGCCAGCAGCGCCGTGGGGGAAAATGAGCAGTTCTTC. J is TRBJ2-1 and V is TRBV5-4; D may be TRBD1 or TRBD2 (5 bases each). Trimming removed 4 bases from V and 7 bases from J, with 12 bases in between. The germline V gene encodes CDR1 SGHNT and CDR2 YYREEE (reference sequence). This CDR3 comprises 13 residues.

The rearrangement joins TRBV4-1 to TRBJ2-7; 7 positions match TRBD1. Germline CDR1 reads MGHRA; CDR2 reads YSYEKL. J gave up 3 bases and V 0 bases, and 2 bases lay outside the gene matches. This CDR3 contains 14 residues. The CDR3 spells CASSQENRGYEQYF. In DNA form, the CDR3 reads TGCGCCAGCAGCCAAGAGAACAGGGGCTACGAGCAGTACTTC.

The chain has TRBV18 and TRBJ1-4, with D hard to call. In germline, CDR1 is KGHSH, CDR2 LQKENI. V lost 3 bases and J lost 5, with 7 bases in between. CDR3 length: 13 amino acids. For the CDR3, the DNA is TGTGCCAGCTCACCGAGAGAGAATGAAAAACTGTTTTTT. Protein: CASSPRENEKLFF. The full variable domain, with the rest looked up from reference TRBV18 and TRBJ1-4, is NAGVMQNPRHLVRRRGQEARLRCSPMKGHSHVYWYRQLPEEGLKFMVYLQKENIIDESGMPKERFSAEFPKEGPSILRIQQVVRGDSAAYFCASSPRENEKLFFGSGTQLSVL.

The rearrangement links TRBV7-2 to TRBJ2-1; no firm D call. CDR1 is SGHTA, CDR2 FQGNSA, per germline. The CDR3 is 13 amino acids. Trimming took 5 bases from V and 10 from J, leaving 15 bases between them. The CDR3 DNA follows: TGTGCCAGCAGCCCCGTGGGTTGGGAAGAGCAGTTCTTC. Its translation is CASSPVGWEEQFF.

The table lists this clone with a count of one. The V gene is TRBV9, the J gene TRBJ1-3; no reliable D call. The germline gives CDR1 SGDLS, CDR2 YYNGEE. The CDR3 runs to 16 residues. The ends were cut back, 4 bases at V and 1 base at J, with 15 bases in the middle. CDR3 DNA sequence: TGTGCCAGCAGCCCTTCTATAGACCATTCTGGAAACACCATATATTTT. Translation gives CASSPSIDHSGNTIYF.

This CDR3 reads CATSSADRATDTQYF. CDR3 coding DNA: TGTGCCACCTCCTCGGCGGACAGGGCTACAGATACGCAGTATTTT. This chain joins TRBV15 and TRBJ2-3; 8 positions match TRBD1. The CDR3 is made up of 15 amino acids. J was trimmed by 3 bases and V by 8 bases; bases with no gene match: 10. The V gene's germline CDR1 is LNHNV and CDR2 YYDKDF (reference sequence).

Here the CDR3 DNA reads TGTGCCTGGATGCTCGGGGGGTCCTACAATGAGCAGTTCTTC. Protein: CAWMLGGSYNEQFF. The chain uses TRBV30 and TRBJ2-1, with TRBD2 identical over 7 bases. Germline V gene lookup returns CDR1 GTSNPN and CDR2 SVGIG (reference sequence). CDR3 length: 14 amino acids. V shed 4 bases, J shed 1 base, and the junction held 4 bases outside the gene matches.

The rearrangement links TRBV27 to TRBJ1-1, with 7 bases identical to TRBD1. The germline V gene encodes CDR1 MNHEY and CDR2 SMNVEV (reference sequence). The ends lost 9 bases at V and 4 bases at J; junction bases unmatched: 17. CDR3 length: 16 amino acids. The CDR3 sequence is CASKVPGGARPTEAFF. In nucleotides, the CDR3 is TGTGCCAGTAAAGTACCAGGGGGGGCTAGGCCCACTGAAGCTTTCTTT.